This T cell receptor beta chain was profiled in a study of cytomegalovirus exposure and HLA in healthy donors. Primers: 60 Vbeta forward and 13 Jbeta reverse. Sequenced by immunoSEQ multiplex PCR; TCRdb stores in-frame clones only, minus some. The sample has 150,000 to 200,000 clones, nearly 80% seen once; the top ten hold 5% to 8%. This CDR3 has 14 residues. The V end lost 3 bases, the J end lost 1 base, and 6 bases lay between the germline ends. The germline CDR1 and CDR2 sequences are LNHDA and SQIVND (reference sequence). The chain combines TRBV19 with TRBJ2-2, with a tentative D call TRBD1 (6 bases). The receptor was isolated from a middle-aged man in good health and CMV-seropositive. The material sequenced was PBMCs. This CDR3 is CASSMGQNTGELFF. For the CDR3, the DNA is TGTGCCAGTAGTATGGGACAGAACACCGGGGAGCTGTTTTTT.